In its sample, the clone carrying this TCR beta chain was seen once. Its antigen is undetermined. The sample comes from a study of post-analysis software for immune sequencing data. V was cut by 0 bases and J by 6 bases, with 12 bases left in between. The CDR3 covers 14 residues. From germline, CDR1 is SGHRS and CDR2 YFSETQ. cDNA libraries of TCR beta carried unique molecular identifiers. Some 500,000 cDNA molecules were obtained per 1 to 10 million input T cells. TCRdb recomputed calls from the PCR reads with MiXCR, one row per CDR3 protein. The sample consists of roughly 600,000 distinct CDR3 sequences, roughly 47% of them appearing once. Study-wide results and caveats: In patients, four to six TRBV segments were more frequent than in controls, with TRBV5-6, TRBV5-1 and TRBV20-1 among them.

The specimen sequenced was blood. The sequence was obtained from a girl aged 5 to 17 with multiple sclerosis. The chain employs TRBV5-1 and TRBJ1-1, with a tentative D call TRBD1 (5 bases). The CDR3 DNA is TGCGCCAGCAGCTTGGCCCCCCAGGGCCCTGAAGCTTTCTTT. Translated, it gives CASSLAPQGPEAFF.